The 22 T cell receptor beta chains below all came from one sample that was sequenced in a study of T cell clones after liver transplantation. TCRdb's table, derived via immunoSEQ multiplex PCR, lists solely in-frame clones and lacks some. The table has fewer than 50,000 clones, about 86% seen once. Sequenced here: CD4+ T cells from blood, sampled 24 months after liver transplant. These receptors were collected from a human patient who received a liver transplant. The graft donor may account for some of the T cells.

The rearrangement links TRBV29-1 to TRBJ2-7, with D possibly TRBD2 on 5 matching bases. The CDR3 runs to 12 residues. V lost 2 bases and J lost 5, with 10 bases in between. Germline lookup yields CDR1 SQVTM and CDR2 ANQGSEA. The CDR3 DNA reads TGCAGCGTTGAACCCGGGAAAAACGAGCAGTACTTC. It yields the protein CSVEPGKNEQYF.

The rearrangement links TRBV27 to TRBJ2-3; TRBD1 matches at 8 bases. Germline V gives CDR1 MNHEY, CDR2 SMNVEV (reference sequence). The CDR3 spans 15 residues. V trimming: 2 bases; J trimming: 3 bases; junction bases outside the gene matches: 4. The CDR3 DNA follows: TGTGCCAGCAGTTTAGTCAGGGGGCGAACAGATACGCAGTATTTT. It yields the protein CASSLVRGRTDTQYF.

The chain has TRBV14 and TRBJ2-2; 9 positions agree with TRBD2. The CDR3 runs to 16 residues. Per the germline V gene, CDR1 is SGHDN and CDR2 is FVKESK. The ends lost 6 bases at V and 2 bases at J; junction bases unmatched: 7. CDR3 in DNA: TGTGCCAGCAGTTCCCCGGGACTAGCAAACACCGGGGAGCTGTTTTTT. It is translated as CASSSPGLANTGELFF.

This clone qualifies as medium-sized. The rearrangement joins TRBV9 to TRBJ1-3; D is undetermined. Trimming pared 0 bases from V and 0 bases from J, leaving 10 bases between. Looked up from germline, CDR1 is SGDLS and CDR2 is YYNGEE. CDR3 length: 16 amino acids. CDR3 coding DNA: TGTGCCAGCAGCGTAGCGCAGGAGAGCTCTGGAAACACCATATATTTT. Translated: CASSVAQESSGNTIYF.

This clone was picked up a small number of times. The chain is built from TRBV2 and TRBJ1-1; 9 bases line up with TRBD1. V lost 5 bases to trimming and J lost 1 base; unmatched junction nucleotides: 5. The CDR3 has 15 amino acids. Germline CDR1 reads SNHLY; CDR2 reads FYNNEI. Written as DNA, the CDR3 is TGTGCCAGCAGTCGCTCGGACAGGGGGAACACTGAAGCTTTCTTT. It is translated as CASSRSDRGNTEAFF.

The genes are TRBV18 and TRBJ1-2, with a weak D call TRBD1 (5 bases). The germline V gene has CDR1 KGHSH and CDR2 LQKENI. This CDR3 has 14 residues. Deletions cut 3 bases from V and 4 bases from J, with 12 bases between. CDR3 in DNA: TGTGCCAGCTCACCCCCAGACAGCTCCTATGGCTACACCTTC. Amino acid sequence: CASSPPDSSYGYTF.

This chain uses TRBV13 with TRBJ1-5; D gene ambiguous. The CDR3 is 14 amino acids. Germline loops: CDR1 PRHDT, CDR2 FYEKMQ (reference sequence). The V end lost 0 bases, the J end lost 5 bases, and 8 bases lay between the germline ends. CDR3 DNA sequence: TGTGCCAGCAGCTTAGGAGGGAGCCATCAGCCCCAGCATTTT. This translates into CASSLGGSHQPQHF.

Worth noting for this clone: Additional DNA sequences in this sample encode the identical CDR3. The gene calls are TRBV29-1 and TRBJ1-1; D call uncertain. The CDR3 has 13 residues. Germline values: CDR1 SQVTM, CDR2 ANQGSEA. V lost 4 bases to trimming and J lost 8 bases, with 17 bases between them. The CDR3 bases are TGCAGCGTTGCAGTAGGTCCCACCAGAGAAGCTTTCTTT. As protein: CSVAVGPTREAFF.

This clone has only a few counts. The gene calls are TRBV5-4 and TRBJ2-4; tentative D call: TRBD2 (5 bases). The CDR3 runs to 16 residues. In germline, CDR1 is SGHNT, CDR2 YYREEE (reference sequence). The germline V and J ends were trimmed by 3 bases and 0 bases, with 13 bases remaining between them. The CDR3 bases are TGTGCCAGCAGCTCCAGACGGGATCTAGCCAAAAACATTCAGTACTTC. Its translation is CASSSRRDLAKNIQYF.

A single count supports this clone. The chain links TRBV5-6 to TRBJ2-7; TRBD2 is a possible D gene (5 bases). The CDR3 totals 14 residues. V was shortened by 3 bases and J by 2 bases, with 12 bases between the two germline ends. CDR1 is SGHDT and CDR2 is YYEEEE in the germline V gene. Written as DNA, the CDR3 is TGTGCCAGCAGCTCGGCTGGGGAGACCTACGAGCAGTACTTC. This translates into CASSSAGETYEQYF.

CDR3 DNA sequence: TGTGCCATCTCGCGCTCCTACGAGCAGTACTTC. It translates to CAISRSYEQYF. This chain joins TRBV10-3 and TRBJ2-7, with no clear D. The CDR3 contains 11 residues. The germline V gene encodes CDR1 ENHRY and CDR2 SYGVKD. V was cut by 8 bases and J by 0 bases, with 5 bases left in between.

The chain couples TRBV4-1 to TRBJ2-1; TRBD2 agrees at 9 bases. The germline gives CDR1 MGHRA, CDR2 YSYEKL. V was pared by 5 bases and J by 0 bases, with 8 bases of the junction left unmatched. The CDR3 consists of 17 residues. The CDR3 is CASSSPSGASSYNEQFF. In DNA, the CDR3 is TGCGCCAGCAGCTCACCTAGCGGGGCCAGCTCCTACAATGAGCAGTTCTTC.

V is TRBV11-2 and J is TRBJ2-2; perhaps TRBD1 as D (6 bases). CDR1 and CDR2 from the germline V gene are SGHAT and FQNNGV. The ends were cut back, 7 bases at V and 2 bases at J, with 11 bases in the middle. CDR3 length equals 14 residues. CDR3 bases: TGTGCCAGCACCAAGGGGGTAAACACCGGGGAGCTGTTTTTT. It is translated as CASTKGVNTGELFF.

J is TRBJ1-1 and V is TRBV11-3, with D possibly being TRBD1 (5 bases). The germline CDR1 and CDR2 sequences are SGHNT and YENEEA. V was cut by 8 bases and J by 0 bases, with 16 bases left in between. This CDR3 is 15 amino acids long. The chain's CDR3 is CASSKGTAMNTEAFF. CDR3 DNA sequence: TGTGCCAGCTCGAAAGGGACGGCCATGAACACTGAAGCTTTCTTT.

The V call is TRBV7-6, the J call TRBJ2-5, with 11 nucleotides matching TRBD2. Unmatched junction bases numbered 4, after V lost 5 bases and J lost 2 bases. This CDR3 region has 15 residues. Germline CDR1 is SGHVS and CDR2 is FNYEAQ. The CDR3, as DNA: TGTGCCAGCAGCCTCCGACTAGCGGGACAAGAGACCCAGTACTTC. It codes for CASSLRLAGQETQYF. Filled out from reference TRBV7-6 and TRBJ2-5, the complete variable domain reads GAGVSQSPRYKVTKRGQDVALRCDPISGHVSLYWYRQALGQGPEFLTYFNYEAQQDKSGLPNDRFSAERPEGSISTLTIQRTEQRDSAMYRCASSLRLAGQETQYFGPGTRLLVL.

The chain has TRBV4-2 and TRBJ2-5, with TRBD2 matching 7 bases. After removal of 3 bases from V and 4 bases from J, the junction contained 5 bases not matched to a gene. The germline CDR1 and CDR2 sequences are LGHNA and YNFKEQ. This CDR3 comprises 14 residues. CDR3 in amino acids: CASSQGLAVETQYF. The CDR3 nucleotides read TGTGCCAGCAGCCAGGGGCTAGCGGTAGAGACCCAGTACTTC.

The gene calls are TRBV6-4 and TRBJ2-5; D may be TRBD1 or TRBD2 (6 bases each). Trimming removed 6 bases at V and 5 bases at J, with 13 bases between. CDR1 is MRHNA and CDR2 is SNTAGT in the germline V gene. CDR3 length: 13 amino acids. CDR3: CASSLKGGETQYF. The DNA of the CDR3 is TGTGCCAGCAGCCTCAAAGGGGGGGAGACCCAGTACTTC.

The CDR3 spells CASSHTGGSAGELFF. The CDR3 region has the DNA TGCGCCAGCAGCCACACGGGGGGGTCTGCCGGGGAGCTGTTTTTT. The rearrangement joins TRBV4-1 to TRBJ2-2, with 8 bases that match TRBD2. Germline V gene data show CDR1 as MGHRA and CDR2 as YSYEKL. V gave up 3 bases and J gave up 6 bases; unmatched junction bases: 6. The CDR3 has 15 residues.

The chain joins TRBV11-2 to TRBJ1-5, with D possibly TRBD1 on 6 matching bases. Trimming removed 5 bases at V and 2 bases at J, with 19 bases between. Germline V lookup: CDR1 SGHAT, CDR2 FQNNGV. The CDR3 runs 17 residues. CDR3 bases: TGTGCCAGCAGCCGGGGTGGACAGAGACCGGGCAATCAGCCCCAGCATTTT. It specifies CASSRGGQRPGNQPQHF.

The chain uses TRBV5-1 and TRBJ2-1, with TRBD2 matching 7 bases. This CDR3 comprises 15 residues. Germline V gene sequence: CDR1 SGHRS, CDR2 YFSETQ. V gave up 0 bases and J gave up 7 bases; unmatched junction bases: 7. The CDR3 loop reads CASSLDLAASNEQFF. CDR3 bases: TGCGCCAGCAGCTTGGATCTAGCGGCCAGTAATGAGCAGTTCTTC.

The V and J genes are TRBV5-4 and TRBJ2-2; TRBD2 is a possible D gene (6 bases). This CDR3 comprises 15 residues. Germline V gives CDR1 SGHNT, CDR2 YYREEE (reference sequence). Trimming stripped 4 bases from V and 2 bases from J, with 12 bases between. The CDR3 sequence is CASSPPGTNTGELFF. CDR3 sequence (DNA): TGTGCCAGCAGCCCTCCTGGGACTAACACCGGGGAGCTGTTTTTT.

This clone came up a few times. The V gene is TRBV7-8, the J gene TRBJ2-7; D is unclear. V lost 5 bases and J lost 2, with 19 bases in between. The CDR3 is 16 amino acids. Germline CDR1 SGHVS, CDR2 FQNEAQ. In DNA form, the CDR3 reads TGTGCCAGCAGCCCCCCAAGACGACTTAGCCCCTACGAGCAGTACTTC. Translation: CASSPPRRLSPYEQYF.